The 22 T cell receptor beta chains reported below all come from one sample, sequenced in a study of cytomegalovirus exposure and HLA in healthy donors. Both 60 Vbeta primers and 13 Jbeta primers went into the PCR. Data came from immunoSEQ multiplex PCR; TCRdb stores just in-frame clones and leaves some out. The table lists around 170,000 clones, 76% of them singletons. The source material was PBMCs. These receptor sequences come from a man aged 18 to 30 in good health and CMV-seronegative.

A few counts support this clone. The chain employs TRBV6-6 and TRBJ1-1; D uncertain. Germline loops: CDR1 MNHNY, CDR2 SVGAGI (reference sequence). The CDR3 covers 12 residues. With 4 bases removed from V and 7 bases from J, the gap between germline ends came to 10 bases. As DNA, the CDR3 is TGTGCCAGCAGTTCCCAGACTGTTGAAGCTTTCTTT. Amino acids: CASSSQTVEAFF.

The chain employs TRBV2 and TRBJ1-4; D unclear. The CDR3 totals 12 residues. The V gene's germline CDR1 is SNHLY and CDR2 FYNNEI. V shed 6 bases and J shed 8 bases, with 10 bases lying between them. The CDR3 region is CASSNGEEKLFF. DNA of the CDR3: TGTGCCAGCAGCAACGGGGAGGAAAAACTGTTTTTT.

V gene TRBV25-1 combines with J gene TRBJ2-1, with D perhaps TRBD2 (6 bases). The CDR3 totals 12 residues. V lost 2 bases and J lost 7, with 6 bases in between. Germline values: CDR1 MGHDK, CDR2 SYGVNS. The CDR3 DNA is TGTGCCAGCAGTGAAGGGGGGAATGAGCAGTTCTTC. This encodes CASSEGGNEQFF.

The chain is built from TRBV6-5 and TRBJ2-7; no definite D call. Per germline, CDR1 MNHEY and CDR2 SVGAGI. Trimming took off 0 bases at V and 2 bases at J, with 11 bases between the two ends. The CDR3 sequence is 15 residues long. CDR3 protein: CASSYSGPFTYEQYF. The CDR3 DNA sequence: TGTGCCAGCAGTTACTCGGGCCCTTTCACCTACGAGCAGTACTTC.

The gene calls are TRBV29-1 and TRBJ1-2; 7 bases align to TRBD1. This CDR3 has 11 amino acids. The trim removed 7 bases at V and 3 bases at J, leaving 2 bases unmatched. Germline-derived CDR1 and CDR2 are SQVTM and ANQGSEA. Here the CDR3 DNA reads TGCAGCGCTGGGACAGACTATGGCTACACCTTC. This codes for CSAGTDYGYTF.

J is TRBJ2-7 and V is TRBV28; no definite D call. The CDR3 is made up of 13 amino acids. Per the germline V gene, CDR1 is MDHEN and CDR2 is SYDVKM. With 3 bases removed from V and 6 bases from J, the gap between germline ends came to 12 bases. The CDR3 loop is CASSLLSRLEQYF. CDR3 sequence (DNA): TGTGCCAGCAGTTTGCTGAGCAGGCTCGAGCAGTACTTC.

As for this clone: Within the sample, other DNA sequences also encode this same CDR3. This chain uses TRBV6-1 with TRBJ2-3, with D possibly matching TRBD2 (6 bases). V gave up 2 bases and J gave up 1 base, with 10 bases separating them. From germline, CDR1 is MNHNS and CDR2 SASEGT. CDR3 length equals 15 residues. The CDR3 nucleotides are TGTGCCAGCAGTGAACGGGTAGCGGGCACAGATACGCAGTATTTT. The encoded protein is CASSERVAGTDTQYF.

The CDR3 DNA is TGTGCCAGCAGCATTAGACAGGGCCGAGAGACCCAGTACTTC. It yields the protein CASSIRQGRETQYF. This chain joins TRBV21-1 and TRBJ2-5; the table's D call, TRBD1, was not checked against the DNA. TRBV21-1 is labeled a pseudogene. The CDR3 loop spans 14 amino acids.

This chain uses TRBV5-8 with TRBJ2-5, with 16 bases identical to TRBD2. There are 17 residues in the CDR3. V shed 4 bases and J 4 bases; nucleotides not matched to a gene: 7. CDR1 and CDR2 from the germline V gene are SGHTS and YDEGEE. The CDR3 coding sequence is TGTGCCAGCAGCCCCGGGACTAGCGGGGGGGCCGTAGAGACCCAGTACTTC. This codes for CASSPGTSGGAVETQYF.

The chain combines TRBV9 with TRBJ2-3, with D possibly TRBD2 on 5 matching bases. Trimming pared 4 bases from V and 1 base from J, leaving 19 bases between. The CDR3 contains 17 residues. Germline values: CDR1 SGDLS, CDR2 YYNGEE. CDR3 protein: CASSPRTPSDGTDTQYF. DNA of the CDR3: TGTGCCAGCAGCCCCAGGACTCCCTCCGATGGCACAGATACGCAGTATTTT.

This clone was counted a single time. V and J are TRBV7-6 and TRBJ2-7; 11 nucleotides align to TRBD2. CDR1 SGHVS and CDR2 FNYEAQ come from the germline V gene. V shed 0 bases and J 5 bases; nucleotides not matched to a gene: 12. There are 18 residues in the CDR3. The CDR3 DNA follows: TGTGCCAGCAGCTTAGCGGCGACTAGCGGGAAAAAGGGACACGAGCAGTACTTC. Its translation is CASSLAATSGKKGHEQYF.

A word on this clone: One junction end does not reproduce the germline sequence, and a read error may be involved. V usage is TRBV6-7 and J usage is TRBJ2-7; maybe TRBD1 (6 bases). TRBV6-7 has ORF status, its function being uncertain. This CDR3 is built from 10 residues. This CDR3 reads CASTHPTGIF. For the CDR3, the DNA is TGTGCCAGCACCCACCCCACAGGGATCTTC.

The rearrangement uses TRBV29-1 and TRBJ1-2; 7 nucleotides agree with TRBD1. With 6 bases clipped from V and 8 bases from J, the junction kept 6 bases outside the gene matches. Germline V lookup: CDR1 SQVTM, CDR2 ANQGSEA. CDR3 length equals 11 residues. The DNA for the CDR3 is TGCAGCGTCCAGGGGGTTAAAGGCTACACCTTC. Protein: CSVQGVKGYTF.

The CDR3 region has the DNA TGTGCCAGCAGCCTTAATACAGGGGCGGGCGCTGAAGCTTTCTTT. Translated: CASSLNTGAGAEAFF. The V and J genes are TRBV14 and TRBJ1-1, with 7 bases fitting TRBD1. The CDR3 spans 15 residues. The germline gives CDR1 SGHDN, CDR2 FVKESK. The V segment lost 4 bases and the J segment 6 bases; nucleotides outside the gene matches: 11. Supplemented by reference TRBV14 and TRBJ1-1, the full variable domain reads EAGVTQFPSHSVIEKGQTVTLRCDPISGHDNLYWYRRVMGKEIKFLLHFVKESKQDESGMPNNRFLAERTGGTYSTLKVQPAELEDSGVYFCASSLNTGAGAEAFFGQGTRLTVV.

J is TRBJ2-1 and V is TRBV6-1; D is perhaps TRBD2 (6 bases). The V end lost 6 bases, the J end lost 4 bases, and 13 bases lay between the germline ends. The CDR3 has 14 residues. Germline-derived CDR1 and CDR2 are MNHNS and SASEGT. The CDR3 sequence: CASRYGGEYNEQFF. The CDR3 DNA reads TGTGCCAGCAGATACGGGGGAGAATACAATGAGCAGTTCTTC.

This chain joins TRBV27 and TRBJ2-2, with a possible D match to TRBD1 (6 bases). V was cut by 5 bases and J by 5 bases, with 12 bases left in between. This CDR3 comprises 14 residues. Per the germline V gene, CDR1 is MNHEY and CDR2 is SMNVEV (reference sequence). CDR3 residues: CASSPWTATGELFF. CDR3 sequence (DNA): TGTGCCAGCAGTCCCTGGACAGCTACCGGGGAGCTGTTTTTT.

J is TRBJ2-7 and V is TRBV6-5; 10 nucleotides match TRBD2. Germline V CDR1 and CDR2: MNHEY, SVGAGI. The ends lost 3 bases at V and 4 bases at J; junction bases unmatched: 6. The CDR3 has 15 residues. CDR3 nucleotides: TGTGCCAGCAGTTATGTTGCTAGCGGGGGATACGAGCAGTACTTC. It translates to CASSYVASGGYEQYF.

The CDR3 bases are TGTGCCAGCACCGCCGGTTATAATGAAAAACTGTTTTTT. This gives the protein CASTAGYNEKLFF. The chain uses TRBV7-9 and TRBJ1-4, with no clear D. Germline V gene lookup returns CDR1 SEHNR and CDR2 FQNEAQ (reference sequence). CDR3 length equals 13 residues. Trimming stripped 7 bases from V and 4 bases from J, with 10 bases between.

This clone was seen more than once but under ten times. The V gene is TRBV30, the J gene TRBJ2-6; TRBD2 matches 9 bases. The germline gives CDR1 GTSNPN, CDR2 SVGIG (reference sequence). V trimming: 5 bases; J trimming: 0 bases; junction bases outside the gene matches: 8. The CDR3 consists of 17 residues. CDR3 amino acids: CAWRGRGGDSGANVLTF. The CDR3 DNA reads TGTGCCTGGCGGGGGCGCGGGGGGGACTCTGGGGCCAACGTCCTGACTTTC.

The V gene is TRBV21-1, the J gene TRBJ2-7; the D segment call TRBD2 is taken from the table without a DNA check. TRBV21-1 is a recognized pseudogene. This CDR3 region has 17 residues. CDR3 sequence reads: CASSKGEKGPSSYEQYF. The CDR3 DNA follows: TGTGCCAGCAGCAAAGGGGAGAAGGGTCCGAGCTCCTACGAGCAGTACTTC.

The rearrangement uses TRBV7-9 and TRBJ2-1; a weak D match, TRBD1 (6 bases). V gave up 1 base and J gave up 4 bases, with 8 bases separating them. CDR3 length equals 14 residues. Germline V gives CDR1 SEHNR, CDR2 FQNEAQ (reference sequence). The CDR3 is CASSLGQAYNEQFF. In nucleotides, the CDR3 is TGTGCCAGCAGCTTAGGACAGGCTTACAATGAGCAGTTCTTC.

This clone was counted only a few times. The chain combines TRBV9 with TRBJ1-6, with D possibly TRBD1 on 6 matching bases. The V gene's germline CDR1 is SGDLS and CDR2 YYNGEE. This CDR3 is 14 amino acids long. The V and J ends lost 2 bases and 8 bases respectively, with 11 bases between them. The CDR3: CASSVTGIDSPLHF. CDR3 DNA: TGTGCCAGCAGCGTTACAGGGATAGATTCACCCCTCCACTTT. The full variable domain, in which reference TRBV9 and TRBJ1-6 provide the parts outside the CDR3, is DSGVTQTPKHLITATGQRVTLRCSPRSGDLSVYWYQQSLDQGLQFLIQYYNGEERAKGNILERFSAQQFPDLHSELNLSSLELGDSALYFCASSVTGIDSPLHFGNGTRLTVT.